The next 12 T cell receptor beta chains were all read from a single sample in a study of cytomegalovirus exposure and HLA in healthy donors. Clones were sequenced by immunoSEQ multiplex PCR, and TCRdb holds only the in-frame ones, with some missing. The sample carries 110,000 to 150,000 clones, roughly nine tenths recorded once. The specimen sequenced was PBMCs. The receptors here all came from a man aged 18-30 years in good health and CMV-seronegative.

CDR3 sequence: CASSLGQGARSYTEAFF. Here the CDR3 DNA reads TGCGCCAGCAGCTTGGGACAGGGGGCGCGATCGTACACTGAAGCTTTCTTT. J is TRBJ1-1 and V is TRBV5-1, with TRBD1 identical over 10 bases. Germline lookup yields CDR1 SGHRS and CDR2 YFSETQ. V trimming: 0 bases; J trimming: 3 bases; junction bases outside the gene matches: 8. CDR3 size: 17 residues.

V and J are TRBV10-1 and TRBJ1-1; a weak D match, TRBD1 (5 bases). The CDR3 runs 14 residues. Germline lookup yields CDR1 WNHNN and CDR2 SYGVQD (reference sequence). The germline V and J ends were trimmed by 8 bases and 11 bases, with 24 bases remaining between them. Here the CDR3 reads CASARGEKGDIAFF. The CDR3 nucleotides are TGCGCCAGCGCCCGGGGGGAGAAAGGCGATATTGCTTTCTTT.

The chain joins TRBV7-7 to TRBJ2-1, with 12 bases that match TRBD1. Germline CDR1 and CDR2: SSHAT and FNYEAQ (reference sequence). The CDR3 sequence is 15 residues long. V was clipped by 9 bases and J by 8 bases; unmatched bases: 11. CDR3 region: CASSTGTGGGYEQFF. Written as DNA, the CDR3 is TGTGCCAGTAGTACCGGGACAGGGGGCGGCTATGAGCAGTTCTTC.

V and J are TRBV15 and TRBJ2-1; D is uncertain. This CDR3 is 15 amino acids long. Germline loops: CDR1 LNHNV, CDR2 YYDKDF (reference sequence). Trimming took 0 bases from V and 6 from J, leaving 12 bases between them. CDR3 protein: CATSRDGSLRNEQFF. In nucleotides, the CDR3 is TGTGCCACCAGCAGAGATGGTAGTCTTCGCAATGAGCAGTTCTTC.

The CDR3 coding sequence is TGTGCCAGCAGCTTGGTTGGGACAGGGGAGGGCTACACCTTC. It is translated as CASSLVGTGEGYTF. The chain links TRBV5-4 to TRBJ1-2, with 10 positions matching TRBD1. The CDR3 consists of 14 residues. In germline, CDR1 is SGHNT, CDR2 YYREEE (reference sequence). The ends lost 0 bases at V and 8 bases at J; junction bases unmatched: 4.

The chain is built from TRBV5-1 and TRBJ1-2, with 9 positions matching TRBD1. CDR3 length: 13 residues. CDR1 and CDR2 (germline): SGHRS, YFSETQ. J was trimmed by 11 bases and V by 2 bases; bases with no gene match: 7. The CDR3 DNA follows: TGCGCCAGCAGCTTAACCCGGGACAGGGCGTACACCTTC. Its protein product is CASSLTRDRAYTF.

J is TRBJ2-6 and V is TRBV7-4; D may be TRBD1 (6 bases). V lost 5 bases to trimming and J lost 0 bases, with 23 bases between them. In germline, CDR1 is SGHVT, CDR2 SQSDAQ. The length of the CDR3 is 20 residues. This CDR3 reads CASSQGFADREYSGANVLTF. The CDR3 DNA is TGTGCCAGCAGCCAAGGGTTCGCGGACAGAGAGTACTCTGGGGCCAACGTCCTGACTTTC.

The chain recombines TRBV9 with TRBJ1-1, with D unresolved. V was pared by 0 bases and J by 2 bases, with 8 bases between. The length of the CDR3 is 14 residues. CDR1 SGDLS and CDR2 YYNGEE come from the germline V gene. The CDR3 spells CASSVAGTNTEAFF. DNA of the CDR3: TGTGCCAGCAGCGTAGCAGGCACCAACACTGAAGCTTTCTTT.

This clone was detected only once. The J gene is TRBJ1-1, the V gene TRBV18, with D possibly matching TRBD1 (6 bases). V was cut by 3 bases and J by 3 bases, with 11 bases left in between. Germline V gene data show CDR1 as KGHSH and CDR2 as LQKENI. The CDR3 has 14 amino acids. CDR3 sequence (DNA): TGTGCCAGCTCACCTCTACAGGGTGACACTGAAGCTTTCTTT. Translating gives CASSPLQGDTEAFF.

This clone came up once. V usage is TRBV4-2 and J usage is TRBJ2-3, with TRBD2 matching 7 bases. V lost 0 bases to trimming and J lost 5 bases; unmatched junction nucleotides: 8. This CDR3 is 16 amino acids long. CDR1 is LGHNA, CDR2 YNFKEQ, per germline. The CDR3 spells CASSQDWSSGLDTQYF. In DNA form, the CDR3 reads TGTGCCAGCAGCCAAGATTGGTCTAGCGGCTTAGATACGCAGTATTTT.

The rearrangement uses TRBV5-1 and TRBJ1-6, with unresolved D. This CDR3 spans 14 amino acids. Trimming took off 0 bases at V and 5 bases at J, with 6 bases between the two ends. CDR1 and CDR2 (germline): SGHRS, YFSETQ. CDR3 DNA: TGCGCCAGCAGCTTGGGTGGAGATAATTCACCCCTCCACTTT. Translation gives CASSLGGDNSPLHF.

The J gene is TRBJ2-7, the V gene TRBV19; 7 nucleotides line up with TRBD1. The V gene's germline CDR1 is LNHDA and CDR2 SQIVND (reference sequence). The ends lost 4 bases at V and 0 bases at J; junction bases unmatched: 6. The CDR3 covers 15 residues. The CDR3 region is CASSRYRDSSYEQYV. DNA for the CDR3: TGTGCCAGTAGTAGATACCGGGACAGCTCCTACGAGCAGTACGTC.